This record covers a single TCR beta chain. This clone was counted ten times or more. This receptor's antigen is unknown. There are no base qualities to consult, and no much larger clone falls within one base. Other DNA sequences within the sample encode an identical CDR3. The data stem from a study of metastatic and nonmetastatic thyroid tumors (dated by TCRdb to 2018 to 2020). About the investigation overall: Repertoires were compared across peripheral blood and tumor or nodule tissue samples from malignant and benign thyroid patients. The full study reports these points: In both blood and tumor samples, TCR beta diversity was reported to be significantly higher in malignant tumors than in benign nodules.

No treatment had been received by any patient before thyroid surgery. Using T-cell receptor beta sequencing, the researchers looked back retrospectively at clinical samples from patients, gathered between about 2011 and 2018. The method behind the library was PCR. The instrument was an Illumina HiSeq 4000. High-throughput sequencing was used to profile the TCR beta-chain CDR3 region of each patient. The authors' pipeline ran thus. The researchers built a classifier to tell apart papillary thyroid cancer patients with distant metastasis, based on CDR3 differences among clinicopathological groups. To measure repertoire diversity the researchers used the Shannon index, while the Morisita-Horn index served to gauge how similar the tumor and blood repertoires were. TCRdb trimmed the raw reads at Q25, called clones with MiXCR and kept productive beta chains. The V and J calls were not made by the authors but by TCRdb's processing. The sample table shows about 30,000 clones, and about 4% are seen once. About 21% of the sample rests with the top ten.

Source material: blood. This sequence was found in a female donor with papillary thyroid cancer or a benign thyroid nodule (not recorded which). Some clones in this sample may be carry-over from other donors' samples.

The DNA is as follows: TGTGCCAGCAGCTTAGCGGGGGCCGGAGGTGGGACTGAAGCTTTCTTT. Its protein is CASSLAGAGGGTEAFF. The receptor chain draws on TRBV7-9 and TRBJ1-1; TRBD1 might be the D gene, on 6 matching bases. Its CDR3 holds 16 amino acids, cysteine through phenylalanine. Only the CDR3 DNA stays, 48 bases, in frame from base 1. Sequences SEHNR (CDR1) and FQNEAQ (CDR2) are obtained from the germline V gene (reference sequence). Cut back by 0 bases and 5 bases, the V and J ends lie 16 bases apart.